The 5 T cell receptor beta chains in this list originate from one sample, sequenced in a study of blood T cell repertoires in COVID-19. Profiled with immunoSEQ multiplex PCR; TCRdb holds only in-frame clones, not every one. The sample yields a few hundred thousand clones, around 86% seen once. The specimen sequenced was peripheral blood. Receptors originate from a man aged 50-60 years with acute or convalescent COVID-19.

The chain recombines TRBV12-3 or TRBV12-4 with TRBJ2-5; D unclear. Trimming stripped 8 bases from V and 5 bases from J, with 9 bases between. This CDR3 comprises 11 residues. Here the CDR3 DNA reads TGTGCCAGCCTTAATTCGGAGACCCAGTACTTC. Translating it yields CASLNSETQYF.

The CDR3 is CASSQGTGGQTQYF. CDR3 bases: TGTGCCAGCAGCCAAGGGACAGGCGGCCAGACCCAGTACTTC. The chain employs TRBV3-1 (or the pseudogene TRBV3-2) and TRBJ2-5, with 7 bases lining up with TRBD1. This CDR3 has 14 amino acids. Germline trimming cut 1 base from V and 6 bases from J; bases unmatched to any gene: 5. Germline V gene sequence: CDR1 LGHDT, CDR2 YNNKEL (reference sequence).

This chain uses TRBV19 with TRBJ1-4; no reliable D call. The CDR3 contains 13 residues. Germline V gene sequence: CDR1 LNHDA, CDR2 SQIVND (reference sequence). With 5 bases removed from V and 5 bases from J, the gap between germline ends came to 9 bases. CDR3 bases: TGTGCCAGTAGTGCGAACAGAAATGAAAAACTGTTTTTT. It translates to CASSANRNEKLFF.

The V gene is TRBV6-5, the J gene TRBJ1-2, with 8 positions matching TRBD1. The CDR3 runs to 15 residues. CDR1 is MNHEY, CDR2 SVGAGI, per germline. Trimming took 5 bases from V and 4 from J; bases not matched to a gene: 9. CDR3 bases: TGTGCCAGCAGTCCTGACAGGGGACCGACCTATGGCTACACCTTC. Its protein is CASSPDRGPTYGYTF.

The rearrangement uses TRBV5-1 and TRBJ2-1; the D gene is possibly TRBD1 (6 bases). Germline V gene sequence: CDR1 SGHRS, CDR2 YFSETQ. The CDR3 spans 14 residues. Trimming cost V 3 bases and J 4 bases, with 11 bases left between them. The DNA of the CDR3 is TGCGCCAGCAGCTGGGGGCAGACTTACAATGAGCAGTTCTTC. This sequence encodes CASSWGQTYNEQFF. The full variable domain, completed using reference TRBV5-1 and TRBJ2-1, is KAGVTQTPRYLIKTRGQQVTLSCSPISGHRSVSWYQQTPGQGLQFLFEYFSETQRNKGNFPGRFSGRQFSNSRSEMNVSTLELGDSALYLCASSWGQTYNEQFFGPGTRLTVL.